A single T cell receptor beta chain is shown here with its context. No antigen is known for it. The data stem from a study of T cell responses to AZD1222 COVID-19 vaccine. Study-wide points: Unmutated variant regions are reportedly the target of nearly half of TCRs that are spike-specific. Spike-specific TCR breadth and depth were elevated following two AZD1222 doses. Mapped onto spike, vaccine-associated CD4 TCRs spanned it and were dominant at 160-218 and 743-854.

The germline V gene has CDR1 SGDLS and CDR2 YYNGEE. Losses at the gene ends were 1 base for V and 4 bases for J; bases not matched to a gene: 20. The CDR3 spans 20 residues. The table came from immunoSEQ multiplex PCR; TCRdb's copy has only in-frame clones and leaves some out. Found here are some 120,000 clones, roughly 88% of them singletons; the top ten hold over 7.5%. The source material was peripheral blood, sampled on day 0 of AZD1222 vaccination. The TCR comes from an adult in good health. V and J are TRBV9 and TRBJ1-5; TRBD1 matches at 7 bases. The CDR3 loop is CASSVPTQEGVTGLNQPQHF. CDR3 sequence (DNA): TGTGCCAGCAGCGTACCGACCCAAGAAGGCGTGACAGGGTTAAATCAGCCCCAGCATTTT.